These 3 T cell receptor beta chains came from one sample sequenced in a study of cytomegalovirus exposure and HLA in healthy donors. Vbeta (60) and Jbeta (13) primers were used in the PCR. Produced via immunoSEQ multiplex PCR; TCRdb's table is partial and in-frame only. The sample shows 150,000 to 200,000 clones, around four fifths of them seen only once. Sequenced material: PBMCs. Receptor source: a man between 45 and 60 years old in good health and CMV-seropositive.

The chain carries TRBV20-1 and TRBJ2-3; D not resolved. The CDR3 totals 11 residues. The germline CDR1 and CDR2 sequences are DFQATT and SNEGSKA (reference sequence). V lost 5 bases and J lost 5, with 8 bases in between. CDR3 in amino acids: CSAPTGDTQYF. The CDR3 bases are TGCAGTGCTCCCACCGGAGATACGCAGTATTTT.

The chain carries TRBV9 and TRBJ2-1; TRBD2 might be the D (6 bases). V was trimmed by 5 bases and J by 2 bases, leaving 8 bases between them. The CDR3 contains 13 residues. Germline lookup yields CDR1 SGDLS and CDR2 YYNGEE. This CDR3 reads CASRGGTYNEQFF. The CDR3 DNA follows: TGTGCCAGCAGAGGAGGGACCTACAATGAGCAGTTCTTC.

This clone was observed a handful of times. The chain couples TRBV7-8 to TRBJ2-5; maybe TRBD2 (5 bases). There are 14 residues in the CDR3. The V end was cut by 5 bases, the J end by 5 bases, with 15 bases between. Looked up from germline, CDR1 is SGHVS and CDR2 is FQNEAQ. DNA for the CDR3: TGTGCCAGCAGCCACAGCGGTAGTAAGGAGACCCAGTACTTC. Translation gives CASSHSGSKETQYF.